These 19 T cell receptor beta chains were sequenced from one sample in a study of cytomegalovirus exposure and HLA in healthy donors (TCRdb year 2017). Receptor libraries were prepared by the immunoSEQ multiplex PCR assay. TCRdb provides this immuneACCESS table in a form limited to in-frame rearrangements. Some clones are lacking; in checked studies, under half of them reflect an unresolved V gene, and why the rest are absent is not known. The sample table lists 120,000 or so clones, 88% of them with a count of one. Of the sample, about 1.8% is held by the ten largest clones. Sequenced: PBMCs. All receptors come from a young man in good health and CMV-seronegative.

The chain links TRBV6-5 to TRBJ1-5; 9 nucleotides line up with TRBD1. The CDR3 is 14 residues long. Germline values: CDR1 MNHEY, CDR2 SVGAGI. With 6 bases clipped from V and 5 bases from J, the junction kept 5 bases outside the gene matches. The CDR3 nucleotides read TGTGCCAGCAGGGGACAGGGATTGTATCAGCCCCAGCATTTT. It translates to CASRGQGLYQPQHF.

This clone was seen more than once but under ten times. The V gene is TRBV6-6, the J gene TRBJ1-5; D call uncertain. Trimming took 6 bases from V and 5 from J, leaving 14 bases between them. Germline CDR1 reads MNHNY; CDR2 reads SVGAGI (reference sequence). This CDR3 has 14 amino acids. CDR3 sequence reads: CASSLDGRDQPQHF. CDR3 DNA: TGTGCCAGCAGCCTAGACGGTAGAGATCAGCCCCAGCATTTT.

This rearrangement joins TRBV28 to TRBJ2-3; possible D gene TRBD1, 6 bases. The germline V and J ends were trimmed by 8 bases and 2 bases, with 11 bases remaining between them. Germline V gene sequence: CDR1 MDHEN, CDR2 SYDVKM. CDR3 length equals 13 residues. As DNA, the CDR3 is TGTGCCAGCTTTACAGGGAACACAGATACGCAGTATTTT. Its protein product is CASFTGNTDTQYF. Variable domain in full (rest from reference TRBV28 and TRBJ2-3): DVKVTQSSRYLVKRTGEKVFLECVQDMDHENMFWYRQDPGLGLRLIYFSYDVKMKEKGDIPEGYSVSREKKERFSLILESASTNQTSMYLCASFTGNTDTQYFGPGTRLTVL.

CDR3 residues: CASSLTGANVLTF. As DNA, the CDR3 is TGTGCCAGCAGTTTAACTGGGGCCAACGTCCTGACTTTC. The V gene is TRBV25-1, the J gene TRBJ2-6; the D is unclear. CDR1 and CDR2 from the germline V gene are MGHDK and SYGVNS. V shed 5 bases and J shed 2 bases, with 4 bases lying between them. The CDR3 has 13 residues.

This clone was picked up a small number of times. The chain joins TRBV28 to TRBJ2-5; 7 bases agree with TRBD2. V trimming: 2 bases; J trimming: 2 bases; junction bases outside the gene matches: 5. The CDR3 loop spans 15 amino acids. Per germline, CDR1 MDHEN and CDR2 SYDVKM. In DNA form, the CDR3 reads TGTGCCAGCAGTTTACCTAGCGGAATTCAAGAGACCCAGTACTTC. This translates into CASSLPSGIQETQYF.

This clone showed up just once. V is TRBV19 and J is TRBJ2-1; TRBD1 is a possible D gene (7 bases). Germline CDR1 and CDR2: LNHDA and SQIVND (reference sequence). V was clipped by 10 bases and J by 3 bases, with 19 bases between them. This CDR3 region has 15 residues. The CDR3 loop is CATSVGGQIYNEQFF. CDR3 sequence (DNA): TGTGCCACCTCAGTGGGGGGACAGATCTACAATGAGCAGTTCTTC.

This chain joins TRBV4-1 and TRBJ2-7; 11 positions agree with TRBD1. In germline, CDR1 is MGHRA, CDR2 YSYEKL. There are 15 residues in the CDR3. Germline trimming cut 3 bases from V and 5 bases from J; bases unmatched to any gene: 6. This CDR3 reads CASSHRDRGSDEQYF. For the CDR3, the DNA is TGCGCCAGCAGCCACCGGGACAGGGGGTCTGACGAGCAGTACTTC.

V gene TRBV6-6 combines with J gene TRBJ2-7, with 9 nucleotides matching TRBD1. The CDR3 has 14 amino acids. The germline gives CDR1 MNHNY, CDR2 SVGAGI (reference sequence). The junction had 7 bases not matched to a gene; V was cut back by 6 bases and J by 4 bases. CDR3 in amino acids: CASRGDREGYEQYF. For the CDR3, the DNA is TGTGCCAGCAGGGGGGACAGGGAAGGGTACGAGCAGTACTTC.

This rearrangement joins TRBV19 to TRBJ2-5; no clear D. Germline CDR1 reads LNHDA; CDR2 reads SQIVND (reference sequence). Trimming removed 2 bases at V and 0 bases at J, with 7 bases between. CDR3 length: 14 amino acids. CDR3 nucleotide sequence: TGTGCCAGTAGTATAAGACAAGACCAAGAGACCCAGTACTTC. Amino acid sequence: CASSIRQDQETQYF.

The J gene is TRBJ2-3, the V gene TRBV4-3; 12 bases line up with TRBD2. This CDR3 spans 17 amino acids. Trimming at V came to 1 base and at J to 5 bases, leaving 7 bases not matched to a gene. The germline gives CDR1 LGHNA, CDR2 YSLEER. CDR3 protein: CASSQVPSGGAEDTQYF. In nucleotides, the CDR3 is TGCGCCAGCAGCCAAGTGCCTAGCGGGGGGGCAGAAGATACGCAGTATTTT.

The rearrangement joins TRBV5-1 to TRBJ2-7, with 11 bases matching TRBD2. Looked up from germline, CDR1 is SGHRS and CDR2 is YFSETQ. This CDR3 has 16 amino acids. The junction had 11 bases not matched to a gene; V was cut back by 4 bases and J by 5 bases. CDR3 residues: CASSPDTSGRSHEQYF. CDR3 nucleotides: TGCGCCAGCAGCCCGGACACTAGCGGGAGATCCCACGAGCAGTACTTC.

This chain joins TRBV20-1 and TRBJ2-3; no clear D. There are 10 residues in the CDR3. CDR1 and CDR2 (germline): DFQATT, SNEGSKA (reference sequence). V lost 6 bases, J lost 6 bases, and 7 bases lay in between. This CDR3 reads CSASRDTQYF. CDR3 DNA sequence: TGCAGTGCATCCCGGGATACGCAGTATTTT.

The chain links TRBV18 to TRBJ2-2; D not resolved. Germline CDR1 reads KGHSH; CDR2 reads LQKENI. There are 16 residues in the CDR3. Trimming removed 3 bases from V and 3 bases from J, with 14 bases in between. CDR3 nucleotides: TGTGCCAGCTCACCGGTACGGTCTTCCGACACCGGGGAGCTGTTTTTT. It codes for CASSPVRSSDTGELFF.

This clone was recorded only once. The V and J genes are TRBV11-2 and TRBJ2-7; D is unclear. Trimming removed 1 base from V and 5 bases from J, with 3 bases in between. The CDR3 runs 11 residues. CDR1 and CDR2 (germline): SGHAT, FQNNGV. The CDR3 protein is CASSLANEQYF. CDR3 bases: TGTGCCAGCAGCTTAGCTAACGAGCAGTACTTC.

J is TRBJ2-7 and V is TRBV29-1; D is ambiguous. This CDR3 is built from 11 residues. Germline lookup yields CDR1 SQVTM and CDR2 ANQGSEA. V lost 3 bases, J lost 5 bases, and 8 bases lay in between. CDR3 coding DNA: TGCAGCGTTGACTCGCAGGACGAGCAGTACTTC. Protein: CSVDSQDEQYF.

The chain has TRBV4-1 and TRBJ1-5, with D possibly being TRBD1 (5 bases). Germline V gives CDR1 MGHRA, CDR2 YSYEKL. The V gene lost 1 base and the J gene lost 2 bases, with 12 bases spanning the gap. This CDR3 is built from 16 residues. The CDR3 DNA reads TGCGCCAGCAGCCAAGCGGGGGTGTATGGCAATCAGCCCCAGCATTTT. Translation: CASSQAGVYGNQPQHF.

This clone was observed a few times. V and J are TRBV11-2 and TRBJ1-5, with D tentatively TRBD1 (5 bases). CDR1 is SGHAT, CDR2 FQNNGV, per germline. The V and J ends lost 4 bases and 6 bases respectively, with 10 bases between them. This CDR3 comprises 13 residues. The CDR3 here is CASSSQGSQPQHF. The CDR3 DNA reads TGTGCCAGCAGCTCGCAGGGTTCTCAGCCCCAGCATTTT.

The chain is built from TRBV15 and TRBJ2-7, with 8 nucleotides matching TRBD1. Germline CDR1 reads LNHNV; CDR2 reads YYDKDF (reference sequence). This CDR3 contains 12 residues. V trimming: 8 bases; J trimming: 2 bases; junction bases outside the gene matches: 2. This CDR3 reads CATRQGPYEQYF. CDR3 nucleotide sequence: TGTGCCACCCGACAGGGGCCCTACGAGCAGTACTTC.

In this sample, this clone turned up once. The chain couples TRBV29-1 to TRBJ2-1, with 9 bases matching TRBD1. This CDR3 spans 13 amino acids. V gave up 6 bases and J gave up 10 bases; unmatched junction bases: 10. The germline V gene has CDR1 SQVTM and CDR2 ANQGSEA. CDR3 protein: CSVTSGQGREQFF. The CDR3, as DNA: TGCAGCGTCACGTCCGGACAGGGGCGCGAGCAGTTCTTC.